This record concerns one T cell receptor beta chain sequence. TCRdb reprocessed the RT-PCR reads via MiXCR and lists one record per CDR3 protein. The sample holds roughly 710,000 distinct CDR3 sequences, around 13% seen once. Deletions cut 5 bases from V and 1 base from J, with 9 bases between. The CDR3 has 15 residues. Germline V gene lookup returns CDR1 LNHDA and CDR2 SQIVND (reference sequence). This sample was taken from a study of response to subunit inactivated influenza vaccine. Sample: PBMCs from blood, taken roughly 2 weeks before vaccination. The genes are TRBV19 and TRBJ2-6; the D is unclear. This clonotype was obtained from a man aged 50-60 years who received an inactivated influenza vaccine. CDR3 region: CASSALGSGANVLTF. CDR3 bases: TGTGCCAGTAGTGCGCTGGGGTCTGGGGCCAACGTCCTGACTTTC.